This entry is about one T cell receptor beta chain. Its antigen remains unidentified. There are no base qualities to consult, and no much larger clone falls within one base. The sample is drawn from a study of CD8+CD57+ T cells in acquired aplastic anemia (dated by TCRdb to 2016 to 2019). Notes on the research overall: Extracted DNA from sorted CD4+ and CD8+ cells averaged around 3.4 ug, ranging from roughly 0.2 to 30 ug. Healthy donor samples averaged approximately 10 million reads for CD4+ and 11 million to 13 million for CD8+ cells. What the research found in general, with its limitations: Although roughly 30 CD8+ CDR3 sequences were shared by patients and controls, these sequences appeared highly expressed in patients and within the immunodominant clones of patients. Between patients and healthy controls, no significant difference in CD8+ Simpson's diversity was found (P=0.060).

Trimming takes 4 bases from V and 6 bases from J, and the germline ends sit 17 bases apart. CDR1 and CDR2 (SGHRS, YFSETQ) derive from the germline V gene. The CDR3 goes from the cysteine to the phenylalanine over 15 residues. The DNA shown is the 45-base CDR3, in frame from base 1. TCR repertoires of sorted CD4+ and CD8+ blood T cells from severe aplastic anemia patients and healthy subjects were deep-sequenced in the study. Ficoll-Paque density gradient centrifugation was used to isolate peripheral blood mononuclear cells. Before DNA extraction, CD4+ and CD8+ T cells were sorted with FACS or magnetic beads. Profiling of TCR beta VDJ combinations and CDR3 sequences used genomic DNA as the template. An Illumina HiSeq 2000 was used for TCR repertoire sequencing. Regarding the original processing steps: TRBV/TRBJ rearrangement plots, CDR3 size and DJ length profiles, and Simpson's diversity index were used to evaluate the repertoires. Whichever DNA sequence was most abundant in the deep sequencing data was defined as the immunodominant clone. CDR3 amino acid sequences were screened for sharing across subjects and were compared with published repertoires and the VDJdb database. Through fastp at Q25 and MiXCR, TCRdb rebuilt clones from the public reads, retaining in-frame beta chains. Under each unique CDR3 protein, matching rows form one entry showing the most common genes and DNA. TCRdb, not the authors, supplied the V and J calls. Here the sample has a few hundred thousand distinct CDR3 sequences; roughly 64% occur a single time. The top ten clonotypes cover 4% of the sample.

Here the chain combines TRBV5-1 and TRBJ1-3; the D gene is possibly TRBD1, with 6 bases matching. What was sequenced was sorted CD4+, CD8+, or CD8+CD57+ T cells (not recorded which) from PBMCs. This TCR derives from a human donor in good health, serving as a control. The CDR3: CASSADSIAKNTIYF. The DNA is TGCGCCAGCAGCGCGGACAGCATTGCTAAAAACACCATATATTTT.